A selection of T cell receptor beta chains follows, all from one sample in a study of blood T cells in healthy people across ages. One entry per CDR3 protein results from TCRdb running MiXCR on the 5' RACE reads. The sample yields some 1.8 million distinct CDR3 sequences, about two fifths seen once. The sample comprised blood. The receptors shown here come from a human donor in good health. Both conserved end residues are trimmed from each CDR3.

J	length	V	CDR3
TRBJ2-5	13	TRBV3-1	ASSPHSGGAQEQY
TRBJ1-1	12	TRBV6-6	ASSYGTGNAEAF
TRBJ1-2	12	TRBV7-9	ASSSPGRAYGYT
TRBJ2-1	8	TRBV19	ASPGDEQF
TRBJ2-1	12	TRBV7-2	ASSRSQLRNERF
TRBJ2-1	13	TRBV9	ASSDPGTTYNEQF
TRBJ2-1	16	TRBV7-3	ASSLSGRGSPPNNEQF
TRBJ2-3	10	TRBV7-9	ASSLARQAQY
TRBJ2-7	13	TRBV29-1	SVEGAEGNSYEQY
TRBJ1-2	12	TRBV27	ASRGQVVAGGYT
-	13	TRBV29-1	SVAGTSGGRYEQY
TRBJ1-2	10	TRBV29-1	SVEDTRYGYT
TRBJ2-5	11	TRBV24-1	ATSGRGEETQY
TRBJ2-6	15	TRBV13	ASSFGFEPPGANVLT
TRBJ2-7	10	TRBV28	ASSLLHSEQY
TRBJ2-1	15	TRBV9	ASSVLTSLSSYNEQF
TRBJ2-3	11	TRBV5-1	ASSTAGGDTQY
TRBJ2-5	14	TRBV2	ASSLDRGNQVETQY
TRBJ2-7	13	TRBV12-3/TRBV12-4	ASSSDRDFPYEQY
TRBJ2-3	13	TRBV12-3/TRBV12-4	ASRYEGHSTDTQY
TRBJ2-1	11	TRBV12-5	ASGPSQYNEQF
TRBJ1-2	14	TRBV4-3	ASSQEVEGNWGGYT
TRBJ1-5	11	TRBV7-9	ATLGEGNQPQH
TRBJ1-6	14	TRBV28	ASETGLSSYNSPLH
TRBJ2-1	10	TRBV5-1	ASAVGGNEQF
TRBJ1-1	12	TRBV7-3	ASSLTGPDTEAF
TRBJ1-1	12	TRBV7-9	ASSFATGNTEAF
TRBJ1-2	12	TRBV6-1	ASSEQTDHYGYT
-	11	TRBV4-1	ASSQVFVDEQY
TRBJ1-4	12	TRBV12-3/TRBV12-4	AGSYRGRNEKLF
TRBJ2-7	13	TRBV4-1	ASSKGTILTYEQY
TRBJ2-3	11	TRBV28	ASTVDGTDTQY
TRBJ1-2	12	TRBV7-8	AGLTGTGDGGYT
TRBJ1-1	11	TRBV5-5	ASSLAEGHRAF
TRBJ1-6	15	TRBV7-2	ASSRGAGQPPGSPLH
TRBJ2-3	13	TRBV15	ATSTRGARTDTQY
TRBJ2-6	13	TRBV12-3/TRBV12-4	ASSFSGPGANVLT
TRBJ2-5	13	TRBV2	ASRATSGGSNEQY
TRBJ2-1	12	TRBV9	ASSVTSFGNEQF
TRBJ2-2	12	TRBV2	AGTGTGVNGELF
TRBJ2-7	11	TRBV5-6	ASSSTSAYEQY
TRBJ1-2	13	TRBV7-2	ASSFGGGGYHGYT
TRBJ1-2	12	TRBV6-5	ASSSLTVLGGYT
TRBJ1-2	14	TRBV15	ATSRETQGALYGYT
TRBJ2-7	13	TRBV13	ASSQAGTGSYEQY